The 4 T cell receptor beta chains below were found in one sample sequenced in a study of T cells in localized non-small cell lung cancer. Only in-frame clones appear in the TCRdb table, and some are missing; sequencing was by immunoSEQ multiplex PCR. The sample holds 52,000 or so clones, about nine tenths seen once. The specimen comprised peripheral blood, sampled before any cancer treatment. All receptors come from a male donor older than 55 with stage III squamous cell lung carcinoma.

This clone was recorded only once. The chain is built from TRBV7-2 and TRBJ2-3; D ambiguous. Trimming pared 5 bases from V and 2 bases from J, leaving 17 bases between. Germline V gene data show CDR1 as SGHTA and CDR2 as FQGNSA. The CDR3 covers 16 residues. Written as DNA, the CDR3 is TGTGCCAGCAGCCCATATTTTTCCCAGTCCACAGATACGCAGTATTTT. Translation: CASSPYFSQSTDTQYF. Together with reference TRBV7-2 and TRBJ2-3, the CDR3 gives the full variable domain: GAGVSQSPSNKVTEKGKDVELRCDPISGHTALYWYRQSLGQGLEFLIYFQGNSAPDKSGLPSDRFSAERTGGSVSTLTIQRTQQEDSAVYLCASSPYFSQSTDTQYFGPGTRLTVL.

The genes are TRBV2 and TRBJ2-6; 9 nucleotides align to TRBD1. V lost 7 bases to trimming and J lost 7 bases; unmatched junction nucleotides: 11. Looked up from germline, CDR1 is SNHLY and CDR2 is FYNNEI. The CDR3 is 16 residues long. The CDR3 DNA follows: TGTGCCAGCAACCACTATGACAGGGGGAGAGCCAACGTCCTGACTTTC. The encoded protein is CASNHYDRGRANVLTF.

CDR3 DNA sequence: TGTGCCAGCAGTCCCGCCGGTGGTGAGACCCAGTACTTC. Protein product: CASSPAGGETQYF. The chain carries TRBV6-6 and TRBJ2-5, with unresolved D. CDR1 MNHNY and CDR2 SVGAGI come from the germline V gene (reference sequence). The CDR3 is 13 amino acids. V was clipped by 5 bases and J by 5 bases, with 12 bases between them.

The chain is built from TRBV10-3 and TRBJ1-2, with D tentatively TRBD1 (6 bases). The V gene's germline CDR1 is ENHRY and CDR2 SYGVKD. Trimming stripped 7 bases from V and 2 bases from J, with 11 bases between. This CDR3 is built from 13 residues. The DNA for the CDR3 is TGTGCCATCACCGCAGGACAGAACTATGGCTACACCTTC. This codes for CAITAGQNYGYTF.